The rows below give T cell receptor beta chains drawn from one sample of a study of blood T cells in healthy people across ages. TCRdb recomputed calls from the 5' RACE reads with MiXCR, one row per CDR3 protein. The sample lists hundreds of thousands of distinct CDR3 sequences, around 41% occurring once. What was sequenced was blood. All receptors come from a man older than 75 in good health. CDR3s include the opening cysteine and the closing phenylalanine or tryptophan. A D gene is named only where the DNA matches it firmly. Not every row has a clone size; where given, it reads once, few, many or a size class.

j_gene: TRBJ2-7
len: 15
v_gene: TRBV7-6
d_gene: -
abundance: -
CDR3aa: CASSQLQGSSYEQYF
CDR3nt: TGTGCCAGCAGCCAACTACAGGGATCCTCCTACGAGCAGTACTTC

j_gene: TRBJ2-1
len: 13
v_gene: TRBV29-1
d_gene: TRBD1
abundance: -
CDR3aa: CSAGTGGENEQFF
CDR3nt: TGCAGCGCGGGGACAGGGGGCGAGAATGAGCAGTTCTTC

j_gene: TRBJ2-1
len: 16
v_gene: TRBV14
d_gene: TRBD2
abundance: -
CDR3aa: CASSPWTSPTYNEQFF
CDR3nt: TGTGCCAGCAGCCCCTGGACTAGCCCCACCTACAATGAGCAGTTCTTC

j_gene: TRBJ2-7
len: 14
v_gene: TRBV2
d_gene: -
abundance: -
CDR3aa: CASSAGGISHEQYF
CDR3nt: TGTGCCAGCAGTGCCGGGGGAATAAGCCACGAGCAGTACTTC

j_gene: TRBJ2-4
len: 16
v_gene: TRBV12-3/TRBV12-4
d_gene: TRBD1
abundance: few
CDR3aa: CASSLGTGRAKNIQYF
CDR3nt: TGTGCCAGCAGTTTAGGGACAGGGAGAGCCAAAAACATTCAGTACTTC

j_gene: TRBJ2-7
len: 13
v_gene: TRBV20-1
d_gene: -
abundance: -
CDR3aa: CSASRDNSYEQYF
CDR3nt: TGCAGTGCTAGCCGGGACAACTCCTACGAGCAGTACTTC

j_gene: TRBJ1-2
len: 15
v_gene: TRBV4-2
d_gene: TRBD1
abundance: -
CDR3aa: CASSQGRDRAEGYTF
CDR3nt: TGTGCCAGCAGCCAAGGCCGGGACAGGGCGGAAGGCTACACCTTC

j_gene: TRBJ2-3
len: 14
v_gene: TRBV7-2
d_gene: -
abundance: few
CDR3aa: CASSLAHGRDTQYF
CDR3nt: TGTGCCAGCAGCTTAGCCCACGGCAGAGATACGCAGTATTTT

j_gene: TRBJ1-2
len: 15
v_gene: TRBV15
d_gene: -
abundance: many
CDR3aa: CATSRDQRGADGYTF
CDR3nt: TGTGCCACCAGCAGAGATCAGCGGGGGGCGGATGGCTACACCTTC

j_gene: TRBJ2-5
len: 17
v_gene: TRBV10-3
d_gene: -
abundance: -
CDR3aa: CAISESIRGRISREQYF
CDR3nt: TGTGCCATCAGTGAGTCGATTAGGGGACGGATCTCTAGAGAGCAGTACTTC

j_gene: TRBJ1-1
len: 17
v_gene: TRBV7-2
d_gene: TRBD1
abundance: few
CDR3aa: CASASRLVGGRNTEAFF
CDR3nt: TGTGCCAGCGCTTCTCGTCTGGTAGGGGGCCGGAACACTGAAGCTTTCTTT

j_gene: TRBJ2-7
len: 15
v_gene: TRBV5-1
d_gene: -
abundance: many
CDR3aa: CASSRGAGSAYEQYF
CDR3nt: TGCGCCAGCAGCAGAGGTGCGGGAAGCGCCTACGAGCAGTACTTC

j_gene: TRBJ2-5
len: 13
v_gene: TRBV7-9
d_gene: -
abundance: many
CDR3aa: CASIRALGETQYF
CDR3nt: TGTGCCAGCATCCGGGCCCTCGGGGAGACCCAGTACTTC

j_gene: TRBJ2-7
len: 15
v_gene: TRBV20-1
d_gene: -
abundance: few
CDR3aa: CSARLPQGMLGEQYF
CDR3nt: TGCAGTGCTAGACTCCCCCAGGGAATGTTGGGCGAGCAGTACTTC

j_gene: TRBJ2-3
len: 16
v_gene: TRBV5-5
d_gene: TRBD1
abundance: -
CDR3aa: CASSLWSGQGTDTQYF
CDR3nt: TGTGCCAGCAGCTTGTGGTCGGGACAGGGCACAGATACGCAGTATTTT

j_gene: TRBJ1-4
len: 13
v_gene: TRBV6-6
d_gene: -
abundance: many
CDR3aa: CASSYRVFEKLFF
CDR3nt: TGTGCCAGCAGTTACAGGGTTTTCGAAAAACTGTTTTTT

j_gene: TRBJ2-7
len: 14
v_gene: TRBV7-2
d_gene: TRBD2
abundance: many
CDR3aa: CASSVPTSGREQYF
CDR3nt: TGTGCCAGCAGCGTCCCGACTAGCGGGAGGGAGCAGTACTTC

j_gene: TRBJ2-5
len: 15
v_gene: TRBV7-9
d_gene: -
abundance: -
CDR3aa: CASSFPGPREETLYF
CDR3nt: TGTGCCAGCAGCTTCCCGGGCCCCCGGGAAGAGACCCTGTACTTC

j_gene: TRBJ1-2
len: 15
v_gene: TRBV2
d_gene: -
abundance: -
CDR3aa: CASSSGEGGPYGYTF
CDR3nt: TGTGCCAGCAGTTCTGGAGAGGGGGGCCCCTATGGCTACACCTTC

j_gene: TRBJ2-5
len: 14
v_gene: TRBV3-1
d_gene: TRBD1
abundance: -
CDR3aa: CASSQRTGAETQYF
CDR3nt: TGTGCCAGCAGCCAACGAACAGGGGCGGAGACCCAGTACTTC

j_gene: TRBJ2-1
len: 18
v_gene: TRBV9
d_gene: -
abundance: -
CDR3aa: CASSVASVWDLTMRRQFF
CDR3nt: TGTGCCAGCAGCGTCGCCTCAGTATGGGACCTGACAATGAGACGGCAGTTCTTC

j_gene: TRBJ2-7
len: 16
v_gene: TRBV28
d_gene: TRBD1
abundance: -
CDR3aa: CASSLVGGTGPYEQYF
CDR3nt: TGTGCCAGCAGTTTAGTAGGCGGGACAGGGCCCTACGAGCAGTACTTC

j_gene: TRBJ2-5
len: 17
v_gene: TRBV11-2
d_gene: TRBD2
abundance: few
CDR3aa: CASSFTTEREGPGTQYF
CDR3nt: TGTGCCAGCAGCTTCACAACCGAGCGGGAGGGCCCGGGGACCCAGTACTTC

j_gene: TRBJ2-5
len: 15
v_gene: TRBV18
d_gene: -
abundance: -
CDR3aa: CASSSGASDQETQYF
CDR3nt: TGTGCCAGCTCTTCCGGCGCGTCGGACCAAGAGACCCAGTACTTC

j_gene: TRBJ2-5
len: 15
v_gene: TRBV4-2
d_gene: TRBD1
abundance: few
CDR3aa: CASSHPGTGEETQYF
CDR3nt: TGTGCCAGCAGCCATCCCGGGACAGGGGAAGAGACCCAGTACTTC

j_gene: TRBJ2-7
len: 13
v_gene: TRBV5-1
d_gene: -
abundance: -
CDR3aa: CASSGGTTYEQYF
CDR3nt: TGCGCCAGCAGCGGGGGAACTACCTACGAGCAGTACTTC

j_gene: TRBJ2-6
len: 14
v_gene: TRBV27
d_gene: -
abundance: -
CDR3aa: CASSKDSGANVLTF
CDR3nt: TGTGCCAGCAGTAAGGACAGTGGGGCCAACGTCCTGACTTTC

j_gene: TRBJ1-2
len: 12
v_gene: TRBV7-2
d_gene: TRBD1
abundance: -
CDR3aa: CASSAGGDGYTF
CDR3nt: TGTGCCAGCAGCGCAGGGGGGGATGGCTACACCTTC

j_gene: TRBJ2-7
len: 13
v_gene: TRBV25-1
d_gene: -
abundance: once
CDR3aa: CASTPGQGFEQYF
CDR3nt: TGTGCCAGCACGCCCGGGCAGGGGTTCGAGCAGTACTTC

j_gene: TRBJ2-5
len: 14
v_gene: TRBV7-2
d_gene: -
abundance: -
CDR3aa: CANGPQGYQETQYF
CDR3nt: TGTGCCAACGGCCCACAGGGTTACCAAGAGACCCAGTACTTC

j_gene: TRBJ1-1
len: 16
v_gene: TRBV7-3
d_gene: TRBD1
abundance: -
CDR3aa: CASSLRGDRIFTEAFF
CDR3nt: TGTGCCAGCAGCTTACGGGGGGACAGGATTTTCACTGAAGCTTTCTTT

j_gene: TRBJ2-7
len: 15
v_gene: TRBV3-1
d_gene: TRBD1
abundance: few
CDR3aa: CASSQRTGRSYEQYF
CDR3nt: TGTGCCAGCAGCCAACGGACAGGGCGGTCCTACGAGCAGTACTTC

j_gene: TRBJ1-6
len: 13
v_gene: TRBV7-2
d_gene: -
abundance: -
CDR3aa: CASSSGQESPLHF
CDR3nt: TGTGCCAGCAGCTCAGGCCAGGAGTCACCCCTCCACTTT

j_gene: TRBJ1-6
len: 13
v_gene: TRBV12-3/TRBV12-4
d_gene: -
abundance: -
CDR3aa: CASRAQGNSPLHF
CDR3nt: TGTGCCAGCCGGGCACAGGGTAATTCACCCCTCCACTTT

j_gene: TRBJ2-7
len: 15
v_gene: TRBV6-5
d_gene: -
abundance: few
CDR3aa: CASSYGRWVVGEQYF
CDR3nt: TGTGCCAGCAGTTACGGGAGATGGGTCGTTGGCGAGCAGTACTTC

j_gene: TRBJ2-7
len: 13
v_gene: TRBV15
d_gene: -
abundance: few
CDR3aa: CATSRDREYEQYF
CDR3nt: TGTGCCACCAGCAGAGATAGGGAGTACGAGCAGTACTTC

j_gene: TRBJ2-6
len: 19
v_gene: TRBV6-2/TRBV6-3
d_gene: -
abundance: -
CDR3aa: CASSYSMVGGTSGANVLTF
CDR3nt: TGTGCCAGCAGTTACTCGATGGTGGGAGGCACCTCTGGGGCCAACGTCCTGACTTTC

j_gene: TRBJ1-1
len: 17
v_gene: TRBV4-1
d_gene: -
abundance: -
CDR3aa: CASSQVVRGALNTEAFF
CDR3nt: TGCGCCAGCAGCCAAGTCGTGAGGGGGGCCCTGAACACTGAAGCTTTCTTT

j_gene: TRBJ2-3
len: 16
v_gene: TRBV6-1
d_gene: TRBD1
abundance: few
CDR3aa: CASSALGQGGTDTQYF
CDR3nt: TGTGCCAGCAGTGCCTTGGGACAGGGTGGCACAGATACGCAGTATTTT

j_gene: TRBJ2-5
len: 18
v_gene: TRBV3-1
d_gene: TRBD2
abundance: -
CDR3aa: CASSQGRLAGGHQETQYF
CDR3nt: TGTGCCAGCAGCCAAGGTAGACTAGCGGGGGGACACCAAGAGACCCAGTACTTC

j_gene: TRBJ2-3
len: 13
v_gene: TRBV10-1
d_gene: -
abundance: -
CDR3aa: CASSYFQGGPQYF
CDR3nt: TGCGCCAGCAGTTACTTCCAGGGCGGTCCGCAGTATTTT

j_gene: TRBJ2-4
len: 13
v_gene: TRBV6-2/TRBV6-3
d_gene: TRBD2
abundance: -
CDR3aa: CASLAGGGGEQYF
CDR3nt: TGTGCCAGTCTAGCGGGAGGAGGAGGTGAGCAGTACTTC

j_gene: TRBJ2-7
len: 15
v_gene: TRBV7-8
d_gene: TRBD2
abundance: few
CDR3aa: CASSPIRAGAYEQYF
CDR3nt: TGTGCCAGCAGCCCCATCAGGGCGGGAGCCTACGAGCAGTACTTC

j_gene: TRBJ1-1
len: 14
v_gene: TRBV29-1
d_gene: TRBD1
abundance: few
CDR3aa: CSGGQGGLNTEAFF
CDR3nt: TGCAGCGGGGGACAGGGGGGACTGAACACTGAAGCTTTCTTT

j_gene: TRBJ2-5
len: 12
v_gene: TRBV18
d_gene: -
abundance: -
CDR3aa: CASSPPWETQYF
CDR3nt: TGTGCCAGCTCACCACCTTGGGAGACCCAGTACTTC

j_gene: TRBJ2-1
len: 15
v_gene: TRBV6-2/TRBV6-3
d_gene: TRBD2
abundance: few
CDR3aa: CASSPSPGGSNEQFF
CDR3nt: TGTGCCAGCAGTCCGTCCCCTGGCGGGAGTAATGAGCAGTTCTTC

j_gene: TRBJ1-2
len: 17
v_gene: TRBV4-2
d_gene: TRBD1
abundance: few
CDR3aa: CASSLRDRDVANYGYTF
CDR3nt: TGTGCCAGCAGTCTCCGGGACAGGGATGTAGCTAACTATGGCTACACCTTC

j_gene: TRBJ2-7
len: 14
v_gene: TRBV21-1
d_gene: -
abundance: -
CDR3aa: CASSYPGGRYEQYF
CDR3nt: TGTGCCAGCAGCTACCCAGGGGGACGCTACGAGCAGTACTTC

j_gene: TRBJ2-3
len: 15
v_gene: TRBV6-2/TRBV6-3
d_gene: -
abundance: -
CDR3aa: CASSRPSASTDTQYF
CDR3nt: TGTGCCAGCAGCCGCCCCTCGGCTAGCACAGATACGCAGTATTTT

j_gene: TRBJ2-3
len: 16
v_gene: TRBV20-1
d_gene: -
abundance: -
CDR3aa: CSAIVGGSSFTDTQYF
CDR3nt: TGCAGTGCCATTGTCGGGGGCTCCTCTTTTACAGATACGCAGTATTTT

j_gene: TRBJ2-2
len: 14
v_gene: TRBV28
d_gene: -
abundance: -
CDR3aa: CASRSSAGTGELFF
CDR3nt: TGTGCCAGCCGGTCCTCGGCCGGGACCGGGGAGCTGTTTTTT

j_gene: TRBJ1-2
len: 13
v_gene: TRBV29-1
d_gene: TRBD1
abundance: many
CDR3aa: CSVIRQGPYGYTF
CDR3nt: TGCAGCGTGATTCGACAGGGCCCCTATGGCTACACCTTC

j_gene: TRBJ2-7
len: 12
v_gene: TRBV18
d_gene: -
abundance: -
CDR3aa: CASSPRAYEQYF
CDR3nt: TGTGCCAGCTCACCACGGGCCTACGAGCAGTACTTC